What follows are 11 T cell receptor beta chains derived from one specimen sequenced in a study of lymphopenia after photon versus proton radiotherapy. Here immunoSEQ multiplex PCR was the method, and the copy in TCRdb shows in-frame clones only, minus some. The repertoire consists of 15,000 or so clones, with 65% to 90% occurring once and the leading ten covering 20% to 25%. The starting material was peripheral blood, obtained from a patient treated with proton-based radiotherapy. The receptors come from a man between 65 and 80 years old with pancreatic cancer.

The gene calls are TRBV29-1 and TRBJ2-3; 7 nucleotides agree with TRBD1. Germline CDR1 and CDR2: SQVTM and ANQGSEA. With 1 base clipped from V and 3 bases from J, the junction kept 4 bases outside the gene matches. This CDR3 is 14 amino acids long. The CDR3 nucleotides read TGCAGCGTTGAAGGACCAGGGGGTACAGATACGCAGTATTTT. Translation gives CSVEGPGGTDTQYF.

This clone is a singleton in its sample. The V gene is TRBV5-5, the J gene TRBJ2-1; 7 positions agree with TRBD2. The CDR3 is 15 amino acids. Germline CDR1 reads SGHKS; CDR2 reads YYEKEE (reference sequence). V lost 5 bases to trimming and J lost 6 bases; unmatched junction nucleotides: 11. In DNA form, the CDR3 reads TGTGCCAGCAGTTTAGCGGGCCCTCAGGGCAATGAGCAGTTCTTC. This sequence encodes CASSLAGPQGNEQFF.

This clone was counted once. The gene calls are TRBV2 and TRBJ1-2; no clear D. V was cut by 4 bases and J by 5 bases, with 14 bases left in between. Per the germline V gene, CDR1 is SNHLY and CDR2 is FYNNEI. The CDR3 covers 14 residues. CDR3 residues: CASSGHITAYGYTF. For the CDR3, the DNA is TGTGCCAGCAGTGGACACATCACGGCGTATGGCTACACCTTC.

This clone was seen only a few times. This rearrangement joins TRBV7-2 to TRBJ1-5; 9 bases line up with TRBD1. The CDR3 extends over 14 amino acids. In germline, CDR1 is SGHTA, CDR2 FQGNSA. J lost 7 bases, V lost 5 bases, and 6 bases had no gene match. The CDR3 is CASSPTGGGQPQHF. The DNA for the CDR3 is TGTGCCAGCAGCCCTACAGGGGGCGGACAGCCCCAGCATTTT.

Worth noting for this clone: The sample carries other DNA sequences with the same CDR3. The rearrangement joins TRBV18 to TRBJ1-1; 11 nucleotides agree with TRBD1. CDR1 is KGHSH and CDR2 is LQKENI in the germline V gene. The CDR3 is 17 amino acids. V trimming: 2 bases; J trimming: 0 bases; junction bases outside the gene matches: 5. CDR3 amino acids: CASSPGTGGRMNTEAFF. CDR3 bases: TGTGCCAGCTCACCAGGGACAGGGGGTCGGATGAACACTGAAGCTTTCTTT.

This chain joins TRBV30 and TRBJ2-3, with D perhaps matching TRBD1 (6 bases). With 0 bases removed from V and 2 bases from J, the gap between germline ends came to 6 bases. The CDR3 has 13 amino acids. Germline CDR1 and CDR2: GTSNPN and SVGIG (reference sequence). CDR3 bases: TGTGCCTGGAGTGTGGGGGCCACAGATACGCAGTATTTT. It codes for CAWSVGATDTQYF.

V is TRBV29-1 and J is TRBJ1-2; the match to TRBD1 covers 8 bases. Germline V lookup: CDR1 SQVTM, CDR2 ANQGSEA. This CDR3 has 16 residues. V shed 3 bases, J shed 1 base, and the junction held 10 bases outside the gene matches. CDR3 bases: TGCAGCGTTGAGATCCAACCGGGACAGGATAACTATGGCTACACCTTC. Amino acid sequence: CSVEIQPGQDNYGYTF.

V and J are TRBV5-8 and TRBJ1-5, with D perhaps TRBD1 (6 bases). Between the trimmed V and J ends, which lost 4 bases and 4 bases, there was a span of 18 bases. The CDR3 runs to 16 residues. Germline loops: CDR1 SGHTS, CDR2 YDEGEE. The CDR3 spells CASSPGRGRPNQPQHF. In DNA, the CDR3 is TGTGCCAGCAGCCCGGGACGGGGGCGGCCGAATCAGCCCCAGCATTTT.

The chain joins TRBV5-8 to TRBJ2-2, with D unclear. The CDR3 runs 14 residues. V dropped 7 bases and J dropped 4 bases, with 14 bases sitting between them. The germline V gene encodes CDR1 SGHTS and CDR2 YDEGEE. CDR3 sequence (DNA): TGTGCCAGCGTCAAGGCCTACACCACCGGGGAGCTGTTTTTT. It yields the protein CASVKAYTTGELFF.

This chain links TRBV5-1 with TRBJ1-1; 7 bases agree with TRBD1. The CDR3 spans 13 residues. V shed 4 bases, J shed 2 bases, and the junction held 2 bases outside the gene matches. Per germline, CDR1 SGHRS and CDR2 YFSETQ. This CDR3 reads CASSRDRNTEAFF. The CDR3 DNA follows: TGCGCCAGCAGCAGGGACAGAAACACTGAAGCTTTCTTT. Supplemented by reference TRBV5-1 and TRBJ1-1, the full variable domain reads KAGVTQTPRYLIKTRGQQVTLSCSPISGHRSVSWYQQTPGQGLQFLFEYFSETQRNKGNFPGRFSGRQFSNSRSEMNVSTLELGDSALYLCASSRDRNTEAFFGQGTRLTVV.

The rearrangement uses TRBV6-4 and TRBJ1-1; a possible D gene is TRBD1 (6 bases). Germline loops: CDR1 MRHNA, CDR2 SNTAGT. The length of the CDR3 is 14 residues. Trimming took 5 bases from V and 7 from J, leaving 17 bases between them. The CDR3 nucleotides read TGTGCCAGCAGTTGGGCCCAGAGGGACATTGAAGCTTTCTTT. It encodes CASSWAQRDIEAFF.